This T cell receptor (beta chain) appears in the sequencing data of a study of spatial heterogeneity in lung cancer. In the study overall: There was a strong correlation between the counts of TCR transcripts measured in tumor regions and a T cell transcriptional module score that was calculated from matched bulk RNA-seq. Study-wide points: How many expanded intratumoral alpha and beta TCRs were present tracked the tumor mutation count, which was a count of nonsynonymous mutations.

Each TCR cDNA molecule bore a unique molecular identifier. TCRdb reprocessed the 5' RACE reads with MiXCR, giving one entry per CDR3 protein. The table shows some 6,900 distinct CDR3 sequences, with 10% to 15% occurring only once. Documented time point: sample taken at primary tumor resection. Just over 70 TRACERx patients with early, untreated non-small cell lung cancer donated samples. This clonotype was picked up a small number of times. The antigen is not known. This beta chain appears as a stray read in a library generated for alpha chains; its size is not informative. Per germline, CDR1 SGHAT and CDR2 FQNNGV. V was shortened by 6 bases and J by 4 bases, with 8 bases between the two germline ends. CDR3 length: 12 amino acids.

This specimen was lung tumor tissue, taken at surgery. J is TRBJ2-3 and V is TRBV11-2; no reliable D call. The TCR sequence derives from a male donor with early-stage non-small cell lung cancer. CDR3 DNA: TGTGCCAGCAGGCCATCGGCAGATACGCAGTATTTT. It encodes CASRPSADTQYF.